These T cell receptor beta chains were read from a single sample in a study of CD8 T cells in ankylosing spondylitis. MiXCR was run by TCRdb on the 5' RACE reads, yielding one entry per CDR3 protein. The data show about 500,000 distinct CDR3 sequences, roughly 12% seen once. Sequencing was performed on blood, either unsorted or a sorted T cell fraction (not recorded which). These receptor sequences come from a male donor with ankylosing spondylitis. Both conserved end residues are part of each CDR3. A D gene is named only where the DNA matches it firmly. Clone size, where shown, is once, few, many, or a class for clones that have expanded.

v_call,d_call,j_call,clone_size,cdr3_length,cdr3_aa,cdr3_nt
TRBV24-1,NA,TRBJ2-2,few,16,CATSDLDRANTGELFF,TGTGCCACCAGTGATTTGGACAGAGCGAACACCGGGGAGCTGTTTTTT
TRBV24-1,NA,TRBJ1-1,many,13,CATSDSGRTEAFF,TGTGCCACCAGTGATTCGGGACGAACTGAAGCTTTCTTT
TRBV7-9,TRBD2,TRBJ2-1,few,14,CASSQPAGVGEQFF,TGTGCCAGCAGCCAGCCTGCGGGGGTTGGTGAGCAGTTCTTC
TRBV20-1,TRBD2,TRBJ2-7,NA,16,CSAELAVGGPPYEQYF,TGCAGTGCCGAACTAGCGGTAGGAGGACCCCCCTACGAGCAGTACTTC
TRBV5-1,NA,TRBJ2-3,few,20,CASSTGQNRDLRTSTDTQYF,TGCGCCAGCAGCACCGGACAAAACCGGGACCTAAGAACTAGCACAGATACGCAGTATTTT
TRBV15,NA,TRBJ2-7,NA,16,CATSRDYYTDPYEQYF,TGTGCCACCAGCAGAGATTATTACACGGATCCCTACGAGCAGTACTTC
TRBV20-1,NA,TRBJ1-5,few,13,CSVERNSNQPQHF,TGCAGTGTGGAGAGGAATAGCAATCAGCCCCAGCATTTT
TRBV9,NA,TRBJ2-1,few,15,CASSVLGSSYNEQFF,TGTGCCAGCAGCGTACTGGGGAGCTCCTACAATGAGCAGTTCTTC
TRBV4-1,NA,TRBJ2-2,many,14,CASSRGGNTGELFF,TGCGCCAGCAGCCGTGGGGGGAACACCGGGGAGCTGTTTTTT
TRBV24-1,TRBD1,TRBJ2-3,NA,15,CATSSTTGTTDTQYF,TGTGCCACCAGTTCAACGACAGGGACCACAGATACGCAGTATTTT
TRBV28,TRBD1,TRBJ2-5,NA,15,CASRIDRGRRETQYF,TGTGCCAGCAGAATCGACAGGGGGCGAAGAGAGACCCAGTACTTC
TRBV7-6,NA,TRBJ2-5,many,16,CASSFSYYQEGETQYF,TGTGCCAGCAGCTTTTCCTATTATCAGGAGGGAGAGACCCAGTACTTC
TRBV6-5,NA,TRBJ2-2,NA,16,CASSYRGTPHTGELFF,TGTGCCAGCAGTTATAGGGGGACGCCCCACACCGGGGAGCTGTTTTTT
TRBV21-1,NA,TRBJ2-3,few,16,CASSKALGQGTDTQYF,TGTGCCAGCAGCAAAGCGCTGGGACAGGGTACAGATACGCAGTATTTT
TRBV6-1,NA,TRBJ2-6,NA,16,CASSGTGSSGANVLTF,TGTGCCAGCTCCGGGACGGGGAGCTCTGGGGCCAACGTCCTGACTTTC
TRBV25-1,NA,TRBJ1-2,few,14,CASSEWEAGYGYTF,TGTGCCAGCAGTGAATGGGAGGCCGGATATGGCTACACCTTC
TRBV15,NA,TRBJ1-2,few,16,CATSRSPGTSGGGYTF,TGTGCCACCAGCCGTAGCCCCGGGACCTCAGGCGGCGGCTACACCTTC
TRBV20-1,TRBD1,TRBJ1-2,NA,13,CSARAGTGGGYTF,TGCAGTGCTAGAGCTGGGACAGGGGGTGGCTACACCTTC
TRBV19,NA,TRBJ1-6,NA,14,CASSIGAGDSPLHF,TGTGCCAGTAGTATTGGGGCCGGCGATTCACCCCTCCACTTT
TRBV2,NA,TRBJ2-1,NA,15,CASSVYSEAVDEQFF,TGTGCCAGCAGTGTCTATAGTGAAGCAGTGGATGAGCAGTTCTTC
TRBV7-2,TRBD2,TRBJ2-1,NA,17,CASSKQPGTSGYNEQFF,TGTGCCAGCAGCAAACAACCCGGGACTAGCGGCTACAATGAGCAGTTCTTC
TRBV6-1,NA,TRBJ1-5,few,15,CASSPGGGRGQPQHF,TGTGCCAGCAGCCCCGGGGGGGGGCGAGGACAGCCCCAGCATTTT
TRBV7-2,NA,TRBJ2-3,few,15,CASSRGYSGEDTQYF,TGTGCCAGCAGCCGTGGTTATAGCGGAGAAGATACGCAGTATTTT
TRBV13,NA,TRBJ2-3,NA,14,CASSGRLSRDTQYF,TGTGCCAGCAGCGGCCGACTTTCGCGAGATACGCAGTATTTT
TRBV12-3/TRBV12-4,NA,TRBJ1-4,few,14,CASSPGAGGEKLFF,TGTGCCAGCAGCCCCGGGGCGGGAGGGGAAAAACTGTTTTTT